The rows below give T cell receptor beta chains drawn from one sample of a study of blood T cell repertoires in COVID-19. Profiling relied on immunoSEQ multiplex PCR, and the TCRdb table lists in-frame clones only, not all of them. Of about 95,000 clones in the sample, over 70% are singletons; the top ten hold approximately 25%. The sequenced material came from peripheral blood. The receptors were sampled from an elderly man with active or convalescent COVID-19. Both conserved end residues are part of each CDR3. The D gene is left open where the match is weak. Not all rows give a size; the values are once, few, many and, for expanded clones, a class.

>TRBD2|TRBJ2-1|TRBV9|NA
CASSARTSSYNEQFF
TGTGCCAGCAGCGCCCGGACTAGCTCCTACAATGAGCAGTTCTTC
>TRBD1|TRBJ1-5|TRBV19|NA
CASSIRTGSIQPQHF
TGTGCCAGTAGTATTAGGACAGGGTCGATTCAGCCCCAGCATTTT
>NA|TRBJ2-7|TRBV14|NA
CASSQDLDNNYEQYF
TGTGCCAGCAGCCAAGATCTCGACAATAACTACGAGCAGTACTTC
>NA|TRBJ1-2|TRBV7-9|NA
CASSLGGLNYGYTF
TGTGCCAGCAGCTTAGGGGGACTTAACTATGGCTACACCTTC
>NA|TRBJ2-5|TRBV5-1|NA
CASSLEIGRGGTQYF
TGCGCCAGCAGCTTGGAAATAGGCAGGGGCGGGACCCAGTACTTC
>NA|TRBJ2-7|TRBV4-1|NA
CASSRLLSTGQVIYEQYF
TGCGCCAGCAGCCGCCTTTTATCTACGGGACAAGTGATCTACGAGCAGTACTTC
>NA|TRBJ2-7|TRBV7-8|NA
CASSRARAYEQYF
TGTGCCAGCAGCCGGGCCAGGGCCTACGAGCAGTACTTC
>NA|TRBJ1-5|TRBV2|NA
CASSGVYSNSNQPQHF
TGTGCCAGCAGTGGAGTATACAGCAATAGCAATCAGCCCCAGCATTTT
>NA|TRBJ2-5|TRBV6-6|NA
CASSYTRTGRETQYF
TGTGCCAGCAGTTACACCCGGACTGGTCGGGAGACCCAGTACTTC
>TRBD1|TRBJ1-2|TRBV12-3/TRBV12-4|NA
CASSWTGGRGYTF
TGTGCCAGCAGTTGGACAGGGGGCCGTGGCTACACCTTC
>TRBD1|TRBJ1-2|TRBV10-2|NA
CASSSGGGGYTF
TGCGCCAGCAGCTCAGGGGGCGGAGGCTACACCTTC
>NA|TRBJ1-2|TRBV6-1|NA
CASSVAGSYGYTF
TGTGCCAGCAGTGTAGCGGGGAGCTATGGCTACACCTTC
>NA|TRBJ2-5|TRBV6-2/TRBV6-3|few
CASSSKETQYF
TGTGCCAGCAGCTCAAAAGAGACCCAGTACTTC
>TRBD1|TRBJ1-2|TRBV6-1|NA
CASSDGQGLYGYTF
TGTGCCAGCAGTGACGGACAGGGCCTCTATGGCTACACCTTC
>NA|TRBJ1-1|TRBV5-1|NA
CASSLVVNTEAFF
TGCGCCAGCAGCTTGGTAGTGAACACTGAAGCTTTCTTT
>NA|TRBJ1-2|TRBV5-6|NA
CASSLAGVRLGDGYTF
TGTGCCAGCAGCTTGGCAGGGGTCCGTCTGGGAGATGGCTACACCTTC
>NA|TRBJ2-1|TRBV6-5|NA
CASSWHLEINEQFF
TGTGCCAGCTCGTGGCATCTAGAAATCAATGAGCAGTTCTTC